The present T cell receptor beta chain was sequenced within a study of CD8+CD57+ T cells in acquired aplastic anemia. Turning to the study itself: Yields of DNA that came from sorted CD4+ and CD8+ cells averaged roughly 3.2 ug. Study-level results: Sharing between patients and controls was observed for roughly 29 CD8+ CDR3 sequences.

Worth noting for this clonotype: Its antigen is as yet unknown.

Template material for TCR beta VDJ and CDR3 profiling consisted of genomic DNA. TCRdb analysed the reads with MiXCR anew, one entry per CDR3 protein. The sample carries about 98,000 distinct CDR3 sequences, 55% to 80% recorded once. The authors sequenced patients whose flow cytometry had shown CD8+CD57+ cell expansion. Acquired aplastic anemia of severe grade affected all patients. The study sampled blood from patients who had received no therapy. The CDR3 loop spans 13 amino acids. The V end was cut by 3 bases, the J end by 8 bases, with 16 bases between. Per germline, CDR1 DFQATT and CDR2 SNEGSKA (reference sequence).

The material sequenced was sorted CD4+, CD8+, or CD8+CD57+ T cells (not recorded which) from PBMCs. This receptor was taken from a human donor with aplastic anemia. The rearrangement links TRBV20-1 to TRBJ1-2; maybe TRBD1 (5 bases). The CDR3 protein is CSASSPDNEGYTF. The CDR3 nucleotides are TGCAGTGCTAGTTCCCCGGACAACGAGGGCTACACCTTC.